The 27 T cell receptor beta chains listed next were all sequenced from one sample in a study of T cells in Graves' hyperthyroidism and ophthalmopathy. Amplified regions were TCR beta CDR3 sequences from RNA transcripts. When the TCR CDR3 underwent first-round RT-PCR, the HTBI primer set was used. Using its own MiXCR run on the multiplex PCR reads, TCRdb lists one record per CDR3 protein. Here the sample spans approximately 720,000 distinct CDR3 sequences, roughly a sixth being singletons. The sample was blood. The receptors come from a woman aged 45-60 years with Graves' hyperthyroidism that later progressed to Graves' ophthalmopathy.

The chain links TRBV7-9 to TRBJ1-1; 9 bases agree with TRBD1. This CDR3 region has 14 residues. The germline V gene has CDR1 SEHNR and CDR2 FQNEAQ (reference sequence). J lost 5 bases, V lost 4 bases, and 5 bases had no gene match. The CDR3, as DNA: TGTGCCAGCAGCTCACAGGGGGCAAGTACTGAAGCTTTCTTT. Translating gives CASSSQGASTEAFF.

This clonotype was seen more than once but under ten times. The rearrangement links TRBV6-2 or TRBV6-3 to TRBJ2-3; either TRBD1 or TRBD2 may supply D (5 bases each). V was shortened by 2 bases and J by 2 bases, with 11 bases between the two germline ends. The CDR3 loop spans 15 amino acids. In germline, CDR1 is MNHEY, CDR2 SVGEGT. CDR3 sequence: CASSYPRDATDTQYF. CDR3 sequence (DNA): TGTGCCAGCAGTTACCCGAGGGACGCCACAGATACGCAGTATTTT.

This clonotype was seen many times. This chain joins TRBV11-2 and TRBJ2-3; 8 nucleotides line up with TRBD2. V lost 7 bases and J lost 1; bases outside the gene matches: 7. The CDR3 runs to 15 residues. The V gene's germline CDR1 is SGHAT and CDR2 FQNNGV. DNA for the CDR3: TGTGCCAGCACCCCAAATAGCGGGGGCACAGATACGCAGTATTTT. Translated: CASTPNSGGTDTQYF.

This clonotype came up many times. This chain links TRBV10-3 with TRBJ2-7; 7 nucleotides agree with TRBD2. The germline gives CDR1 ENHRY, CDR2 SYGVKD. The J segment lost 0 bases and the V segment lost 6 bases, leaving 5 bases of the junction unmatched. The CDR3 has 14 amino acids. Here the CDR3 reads CAISPSGASYEQYF. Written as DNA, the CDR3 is TGTGCCATCAGCCCTAGCGGAGCCTCCTACGAGCAGTACTTC.

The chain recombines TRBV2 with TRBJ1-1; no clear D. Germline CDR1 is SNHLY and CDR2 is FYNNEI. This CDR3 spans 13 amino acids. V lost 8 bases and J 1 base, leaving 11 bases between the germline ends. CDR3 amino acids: CASFLDANTEAFF. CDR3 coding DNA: TGTGCCAGCTTCCTCGATGCGAACACTGAAGCTTTCTTT.

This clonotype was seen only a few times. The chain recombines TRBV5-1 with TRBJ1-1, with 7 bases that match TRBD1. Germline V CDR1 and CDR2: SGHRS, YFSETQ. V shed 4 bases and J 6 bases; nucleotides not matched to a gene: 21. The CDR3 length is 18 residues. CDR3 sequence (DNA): TGCGCCAGCAGCCCCCCGGCGGCAGGGGGGTCCTTGCTCCCTGAAGCTTTCTTT. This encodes CASSPPAAGGSLLPEAFF.

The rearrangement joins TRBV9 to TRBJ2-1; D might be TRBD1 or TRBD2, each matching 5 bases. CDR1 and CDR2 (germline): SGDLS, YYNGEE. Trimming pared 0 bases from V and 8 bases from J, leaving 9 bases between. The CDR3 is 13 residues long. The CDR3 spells CASSVAGRDEQFF. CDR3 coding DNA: TGTGCCAGCAGCGTAGCAGGGAGAGATGAGCAGTTCTTC. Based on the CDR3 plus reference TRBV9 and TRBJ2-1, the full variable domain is DSGVTQTPKHLITATGQRVTLRCSPRSGDLSVYWYQQSLDQGLQFLIQYYNGEERAKGNILERFSAQQFPDLHSELNLSSLELGDSALYFCASSVAGRDEQFFGPGTRLTVL.

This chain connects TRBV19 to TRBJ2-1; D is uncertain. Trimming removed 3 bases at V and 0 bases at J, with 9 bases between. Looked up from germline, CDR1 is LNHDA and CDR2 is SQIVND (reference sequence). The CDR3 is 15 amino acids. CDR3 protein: CASSISRSSYNEQFF. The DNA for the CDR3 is TGTGCCAGTAGTATCTCGCGGAGCTCCTACAATGAGCAGTTCTTC.

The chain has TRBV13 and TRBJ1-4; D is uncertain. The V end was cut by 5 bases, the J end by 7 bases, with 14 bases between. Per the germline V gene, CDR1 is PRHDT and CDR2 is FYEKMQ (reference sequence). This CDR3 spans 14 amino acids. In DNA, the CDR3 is TGTGCCAGCAGCCAATCTGGTAGTCTTGAAAAACTGTTTTTT. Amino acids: CASSQSGSLEKLFF.

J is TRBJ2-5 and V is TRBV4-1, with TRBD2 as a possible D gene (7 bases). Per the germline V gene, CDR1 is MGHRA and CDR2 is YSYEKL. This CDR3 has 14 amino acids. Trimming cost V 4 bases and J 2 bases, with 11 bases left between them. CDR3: CASSRAGAQETQYF. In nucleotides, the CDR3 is TGCGCCAGCAGCCGTGCGGGGGCACAAGAGACCCAGTACTTC.

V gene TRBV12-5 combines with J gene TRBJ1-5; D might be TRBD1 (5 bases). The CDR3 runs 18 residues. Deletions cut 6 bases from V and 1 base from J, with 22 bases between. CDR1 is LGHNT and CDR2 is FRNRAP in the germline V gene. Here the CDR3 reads CASGPGGGGAESNQPQHF. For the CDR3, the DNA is TGTGCTAGTGGCCCCGGGGGAGGAGGGGCAGAGAGCAATCAGCCCCAGCATTTT.

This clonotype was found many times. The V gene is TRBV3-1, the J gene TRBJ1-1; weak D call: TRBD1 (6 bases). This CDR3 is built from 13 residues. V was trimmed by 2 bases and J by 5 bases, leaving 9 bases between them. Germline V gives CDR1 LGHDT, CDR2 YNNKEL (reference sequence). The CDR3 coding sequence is TGTGCCAGCAGCCAACAGGGGCGGACTGAAGCTTTCTTT. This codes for CASSQQGRTEAFF.

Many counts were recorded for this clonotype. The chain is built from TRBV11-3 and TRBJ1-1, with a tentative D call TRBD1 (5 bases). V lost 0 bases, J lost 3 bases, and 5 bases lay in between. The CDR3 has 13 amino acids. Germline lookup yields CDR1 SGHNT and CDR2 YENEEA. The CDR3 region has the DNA TGTGCCAGCAGCTTAGAAGGGGACACTGAAGCTTTCTTT. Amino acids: CASSLEGDTEAFF.

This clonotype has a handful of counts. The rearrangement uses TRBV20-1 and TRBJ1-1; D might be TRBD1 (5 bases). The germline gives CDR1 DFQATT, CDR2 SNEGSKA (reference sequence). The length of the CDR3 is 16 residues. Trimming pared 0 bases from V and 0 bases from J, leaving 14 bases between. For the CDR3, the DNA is TGCAGTGCTAGAGATGGGGCAGCTTCCGTGAACACTGAAGCTTTCTTT. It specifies CSARDGAASVNTEAFF.

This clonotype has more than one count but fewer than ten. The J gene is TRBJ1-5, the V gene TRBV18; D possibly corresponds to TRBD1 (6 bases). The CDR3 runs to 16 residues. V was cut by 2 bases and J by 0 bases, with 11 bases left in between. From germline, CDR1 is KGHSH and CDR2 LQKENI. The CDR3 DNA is TGTGCCAGCTCACCAGCGCTGGGGGCTAGCAATCAGCCCCAGCATTTT. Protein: CASSPALGASNQPQHF.

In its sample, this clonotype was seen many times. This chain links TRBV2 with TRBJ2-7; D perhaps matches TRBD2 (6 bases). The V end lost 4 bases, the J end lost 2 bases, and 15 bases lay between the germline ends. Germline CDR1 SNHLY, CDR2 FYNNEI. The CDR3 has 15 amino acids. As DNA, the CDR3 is TGTGCCAGCAGTGGTCGTGCAGGGAGGACCTACGAGCAGTACTTC. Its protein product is CASSGRAGRTYEQYF.

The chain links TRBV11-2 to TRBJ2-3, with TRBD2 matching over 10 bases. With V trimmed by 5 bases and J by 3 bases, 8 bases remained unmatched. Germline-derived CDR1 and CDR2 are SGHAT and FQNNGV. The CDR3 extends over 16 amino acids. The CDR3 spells CASSSSGLAVTDTQYF. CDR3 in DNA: TGTGCCAGCAGCAGCAGCGGACTAGCGGTTACAGATACGCAGTATTTT.

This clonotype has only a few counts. The chain's CDR3 is CASGSGQENNEQFF. DNA of the CDR3: TGTGCCAGCGGTTCGGGACAGGAGAACAATGAGCAGTTCTTC. The chain joins TRBV6-5 to TRBJ2-1; TRBD1 aligns across 8 bases. Germline V gives CDR1 MNHEY, CDR2 SVGAGI. V lost 8 bases and J lost 5; bases outside the gene matches: 8. This CDR3 contains 14 residues.

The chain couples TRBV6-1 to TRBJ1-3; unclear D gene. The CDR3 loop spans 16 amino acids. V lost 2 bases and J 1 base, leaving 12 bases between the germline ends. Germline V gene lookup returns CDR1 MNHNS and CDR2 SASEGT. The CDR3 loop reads CASSERGSVSGNTIYF. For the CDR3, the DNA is TGTGCCAGCAGTGAACGGGGTTCGGTTTCTGGAAACACCATATATTTT.

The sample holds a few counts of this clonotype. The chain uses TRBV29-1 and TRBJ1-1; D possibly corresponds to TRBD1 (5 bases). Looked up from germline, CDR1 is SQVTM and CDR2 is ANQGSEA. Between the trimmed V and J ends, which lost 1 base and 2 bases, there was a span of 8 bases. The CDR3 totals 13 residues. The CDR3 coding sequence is TGCAGCGTTGAAGCAGGACAAAACACTGAAGCTTTCTTT. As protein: CSVEAGQNTEAFF.

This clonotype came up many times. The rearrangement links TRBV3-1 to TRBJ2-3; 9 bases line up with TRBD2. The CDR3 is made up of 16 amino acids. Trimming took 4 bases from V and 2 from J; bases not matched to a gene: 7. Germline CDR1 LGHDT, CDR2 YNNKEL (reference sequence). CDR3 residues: CASSRYSGGPTDTQYF. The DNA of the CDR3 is TGTGCCAGCAGCCGTTATAGCGGGGGACCCACAGATACGCAGTATTTT.

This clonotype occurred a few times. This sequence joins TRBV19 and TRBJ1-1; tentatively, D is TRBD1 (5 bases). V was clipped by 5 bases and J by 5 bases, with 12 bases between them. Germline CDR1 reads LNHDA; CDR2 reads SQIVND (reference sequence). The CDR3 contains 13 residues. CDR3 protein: CASSRRGETEAFF. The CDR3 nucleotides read TGTGCCAGTAGTCGTAGGGGCGAGACTGAAGCTTTCTTT.

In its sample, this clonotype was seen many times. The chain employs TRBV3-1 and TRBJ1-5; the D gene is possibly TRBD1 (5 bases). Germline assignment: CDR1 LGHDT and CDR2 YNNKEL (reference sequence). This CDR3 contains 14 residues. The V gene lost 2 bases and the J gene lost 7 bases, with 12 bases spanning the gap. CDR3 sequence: CASSQSSGLQPQHF. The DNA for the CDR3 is TGTGCCAGCAGCCAATCTTCAGGGTTGCAGCCCCAGCATTTT.

CDR3 sequence: CASSLGGNTGNTIYF. In DNA form, the CDR3 reads TGTGCCAGCAGCTTAGGAGGGAATACTGGAAACACCATATATTTT. This chain links TRBV7-2 with TRBJ1-3; D call uncertain. The germline V gene has CDR1 SGHTA and CDR2 FQGNSA. The CDR3 consists of 15 residues. Trimming shortened V by 1 base and J by 2 bases, and 9 bases separated the two germline ends.

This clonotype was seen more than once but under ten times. The CDR3 bases are TGTGCCAGCAGTTACTCGAACCCCGAGAACTATGGCTACACCTTC. As protein: CASSYSNPENYGYTF. The chain has TRBV6-5 and TRBJ1-2; D is unresolved. Between the trimmed V and J ends, which lost 0 bases and 2 bases, there was a span of 10 bases. CDR1 is MNHEY, CDR2 SVGAGI, per germline. The CDR3 totals 15 residues.

The CDR3 sequence: CASSYPLTANTGELFF. The CDR3 coding sequence is TGTGCCAGCAGTTACCCCTTAACGGCGAACACCGGGGAGCTGTTTTTT. V gene TRBV6-5 combines with J gene TRBJ2-2; D unresolved. V shed 2 bases and J shed 0 bases, with 10 bases lying between them. The germline V gene has CDR1 MNHEY and CDR2 SVGAGI. The CDR3 extends over 16 amino acids.

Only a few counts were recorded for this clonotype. The CDR3 is CSARATPDYEQYF. The CDR3 nucleotides read TGCAGTGCTAGAGCAACCCCAGACTACGAGCAGTACTTC. V is TRBV20-1 and J is TRBJ2-7, with no clear D. The CDR3 runs to 13 residues. The germline CDR1 and CDR2 sequences are DFQATT and SNEGSKA (reference sequence). V lost 1 base and J lost 3, with 10 bases in between.